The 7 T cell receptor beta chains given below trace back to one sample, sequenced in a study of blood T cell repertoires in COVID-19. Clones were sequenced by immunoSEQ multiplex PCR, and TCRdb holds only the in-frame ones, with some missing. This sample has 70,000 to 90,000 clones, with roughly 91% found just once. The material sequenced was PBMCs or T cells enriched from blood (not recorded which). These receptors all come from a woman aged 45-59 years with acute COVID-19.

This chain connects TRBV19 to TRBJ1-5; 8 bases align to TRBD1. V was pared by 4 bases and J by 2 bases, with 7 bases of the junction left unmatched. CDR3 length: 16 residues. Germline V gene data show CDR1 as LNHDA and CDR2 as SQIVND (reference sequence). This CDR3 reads CASSTRGPAGNQPQHF. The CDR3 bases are TGTGCCAGTAGTACCAGGGGGCCAGCGGGCAATCAGCCCCAGCATTTT.

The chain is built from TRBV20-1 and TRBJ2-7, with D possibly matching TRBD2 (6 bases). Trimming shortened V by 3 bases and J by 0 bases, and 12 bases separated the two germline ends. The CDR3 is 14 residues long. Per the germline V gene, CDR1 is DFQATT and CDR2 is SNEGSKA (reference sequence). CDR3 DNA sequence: TGCAGTGCTAGTACGGGACTTTCCTCCTACGAGCAGTACTTC. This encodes CSASTGLSSYEQYF.

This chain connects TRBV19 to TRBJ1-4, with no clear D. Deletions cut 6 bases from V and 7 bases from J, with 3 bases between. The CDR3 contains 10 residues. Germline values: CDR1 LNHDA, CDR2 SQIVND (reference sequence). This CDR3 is CASRAEKLFF. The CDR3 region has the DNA TGTGCCAGTAGGGCTGAAAAACTGTTTTTT.

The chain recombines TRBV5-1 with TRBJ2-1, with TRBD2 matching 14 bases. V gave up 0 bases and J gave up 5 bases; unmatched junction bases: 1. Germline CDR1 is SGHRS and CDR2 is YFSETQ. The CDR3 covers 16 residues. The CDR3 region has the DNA TGCGCCAGCAGCTTGGGACTAGCGGGAGGGAACAATGAGCAGTTCTTC. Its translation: CASSLGLAGGNNEQFF. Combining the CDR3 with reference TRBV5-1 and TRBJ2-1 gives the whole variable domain KAGVTQTPRYLIKTRGQQVTLSCSPISGHRSVSWYQQTPGQGLQFLFEYFSETQRNKGNFPGRFSGRQFSNSRSEMNVSTLELGDSALYLCASSLGLAGGNNEQFFGPGTRLTVL.

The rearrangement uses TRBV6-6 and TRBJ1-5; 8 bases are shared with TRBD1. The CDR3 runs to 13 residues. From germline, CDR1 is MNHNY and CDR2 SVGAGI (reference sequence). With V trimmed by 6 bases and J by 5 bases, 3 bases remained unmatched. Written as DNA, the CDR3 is TGTGCCAGCAGCCTACAGGGGGATCAGCCCCAGCATTTT. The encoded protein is CASSLQGDQPQHF.

The CDR3 sequence: CASSARIEPSGNTIYF. As DNA, the CDR3 is TGCGCCAGCAGCGCCAGGATCGAACCGTCTGGAAACACCATATATTTT. The chain recombines TRBV5-1 with TRBJ1-3; D is uncertain. With 4 bases removed from V and 1 base from J, the gap between germline ends came to 15 bases. This CDR3 region has 16 residues. CDR1 and CDR2 (germline): SGHRS, YFSETQ. Full variable domain (missing parts from reference TRBV5-1 and TRBJ1-3): KAGVTQTPRYLIKTRGQQVTLSCSPISGHRSVSWYQQTPGQGLQFLFEYFSETQRNKGNFPGRFSGRQFSNSRSEMNVSTLELGDSALYLCASSARIEPSGNTIYFGEGSWLTVV.

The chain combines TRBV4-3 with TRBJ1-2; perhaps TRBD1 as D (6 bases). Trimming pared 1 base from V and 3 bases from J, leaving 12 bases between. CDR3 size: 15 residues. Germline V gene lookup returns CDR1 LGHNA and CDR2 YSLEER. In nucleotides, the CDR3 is TGCGCCAGCAGCCAAGCGCTACAGGGTGACTATGGCTACACCTTC. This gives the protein CASSQALQGDYGYTF.